A selection of T cell receptor beta chains follows, all from one sample in a study of cytotoxic CD8 clonotypes in ibrutinib-treated CLL. Produced via immunoSEQ multiplex PCR; TCRdb's table is partial and in-frame only. The sample lists roughly 250,000 clones, 70% occurring once. The specimen was PBMCs, collected after 24 months of ibrutinib treatment. The receptor set was obtained from a human donor with chronic lymphocytic leukemia. Both conserved end residues are part of each CDR3. A D gene is named only where the DNA matches it firmly. Clone size appears in some rows only: once, few, many, or a class for an expanded clone.

D gene,J gene,clone size,V gene,CDR3 protein,CDR3 DNA
-,TRBJ2-3,-,TRBV2,CASSEGARGDTQYF,TGTGCCAGCAGTGAAGGGGCCCGCGGAGATACGCAGTATTTT
-,TRBJ2-7,-,TRBV9,CASGRADEQYF,TGTGCCAGCGGACGGGCCGACGAGCAGTACTTC
-,TRBJ2-7,-,TRBV15,CATSRDEGTYEQYF,TGTGCCACCAGCAGAGATGAAGGAACCTACGAGCAGTACTTC
-,TRBJ2-1,-,TRBV30,CAWRPRPDYEQFF,TGTGCCTGGAGGCCCCGCCCGGACTATGAGCAGTTCTTC
-,TRBJ2-7,-,TRBV7-7,CASSLGVATEGEQYF,TGTGCTAGCAGCTTAGGAGTAGCGACAGAAGGCGAGCAGTACTTC
-,TRBJ1-1,-,TRBV19,CASTGLGGADTEAFF,TGTGCCAGTACAGGGTTGGGTGGCGCCGACACTGAAGCTTTCTTT
-,TRBJ1-1,-,TRBV5-1,CASSLWENTEAFF,TGCGCCAGCAGCTTGTGGGAGAACACTGAAGCTTTCTTT
-,TRBJ2-2,-,TRBV30,CAWSVAHTGELFF,TGTGCCTGGAGTGTAGCACACACCGGGGAGCTGTTTTTT
TRBD2,TRBJ2-1,-,TRBV13,CASSPQAGGYNEQFF,TGTGCCAGCAGCCCCCAAGCGGGAGGTTACAATGAGCAGTTCTTC
-,TRBJ1-1,-,TRBV16,CASSPTVGVTEAFF,TGTGCCAGCAGCCCAACGGTGGGGGTCACTGAAGCTTTCTTT
-,TRBJ1-1,-,TRBV29-1,CSAGTYRYEAFF,TGCAGCGCTGGAACATACAGGTATGAAGCTTTCTTT
-,TRBJ1-2,-,TRBV23-1,CASSPTRTSSNYGYTF,TGCGCCAGCAGTCCAACCCGGACTTCTTCTAACTATGGCTACACCTTC
-,TRBJ2-5,-,TRBV7-9,CASSLVTAVETQYF,TGTGCCAGCAGCTTAGTGACTGCAGTCGAGACCCAGTACTTC
-,TRBJ2-1,-,TRBV30,CAWMRDSDNEQFF,TGTGCCTGGATGCGGGACTCCGACAATGAGCAGTTCTTC
TRBD1,TRBJ2-7,-,TRBV6-5,CASRRTGGEQYF,TGTGCCAGCAGACGGACAGGCGGCGAGCAGTACTTC
-,TRBJ1-1,-,TRBV10-1,CASSERADTEAFF,TGCGCCAGCAGTGAGCGGGCGGACACTGAAGCTTTCTTT
TRBD1,TRBJ2-3,-,TRBV28,CATAGDRGRWTQYF,TGTGCCACCGCCGGGGACAGGGGCCGGTGGACGCAGTATTTT
-,TRBJ1-2,-,TRBV5-1,CASSFGTINYGYTF,TGCGCCAGCAGCTTCGGGACAATCAACTATGGCTACACCTTC
-,TRBJ1-1,-,TRBV18,CASSLRGTEAFF,TGTGCCAGCTCTCTCCGAGGCACTGAAGCTTTCTTT
-,TRBJ2-2,-,TRBV5-1,CASSLRQGLDGELFF,TGCGCCAGCAGCTTACGTCAGGGCTTAGACGGGGAGCTGTTTTTT
TRBD2,TRBJ2-1,-,TRBV7-2,CASSSGLAGGPNEQFF,TGTGCCAGCAGCTCAGGACTAGCGGGAGGGCCCAATGAGCAGTTCTTC
-,TRBJ2-7,-,TRBV6-5,CASSSGLLSSYEQYF,TGTGCCAGCAGTTCCGGTCTCCTGAGCTCCTACGAGCAGTACTTC
-,TRBJ1-2,few,TRBV7-3,CASSFADLRGYTF,TGTGCCAGCAGCTTCGCGGACCTGAGGGGCTACACCTTC
-,TRBJ1-4,few,TRBV30,CAWRGEKLFF,TGTGCCTGGAGAGGCGAAAAACTGTTTTTT
-,TRBJ1-3,few,TRBV9,CASGGGNTIYF,TGTGCCAGCGGGGGCGGAAACACCATATATTTT
TRBD1,TRBJ2-5,-,TRBV27,CASSTRQGRSQETQYF,TGTGCCAGCAGTACCCGACAGGGGCGATCACAAGAGACCCAGTACTTC
-,TRBJ2-1,-,TRBV30,CAWSDRVAGSSYNEQFF,TGTGCCTGGAGTGACCGTGTGGCGGGGAGCTCCTACAATGAGCAGTTCTTC
TRBD2,TRBJ2-7,few,TRBV27,CASSTSTSGEQYF,TGTGCCAGCAGTACCTCGACTAGCGGGGAGCAGTACTTC
-,TRBJ1-1,-,TRBV6-5,CASSYLGGTEAFF,TGTGCCAGCAGTTACTTAGGGGGAACTGAAGCTTTCTTT
-,TRBJ2-5,-,TRBV29-1,CSVHGRLQETQYF,TGCAGCGTCCACGGACGGCTCCAAGAGACCCAGTACTTC
TRBD1,TRBJ1-1,-,TRBV4-1,CASSRSVWDREAFF,TGCGCCAGCAGCCGGTCGGTATGGGACAGGGAAGCTTTCTTT
-,TRBJ1-1,few,TRBV28,CASSPPGLEAFF,TGTGCCAGCAGTCCCCCGGGGCTTGAAGCTTTCTTT